This T cell receptor (beta chain) was documented in a study of cytomegalovirus exposure and HLA in healthy donors. Sequencing was performed with immunoSEQ multiplex PCR; in TCRdb, only in-frame clones are kept and a portion is missing. The table has about 150,000 clones, over 90% seen once; the top ten hold 1.5% to 2%. CDR3 length: 14 residues. V lost 10 bases, J lost 3 bases, and 5 bases stayed unmatched. Germline CDR1 reads MDHEN; CDR2 reads SYDVKM. The sequence came from a young man in good health and CMV-seropositive. V and J are TRBV28 and TRBJ2-3, with 12 bases identical to TRBD2. What was sequenced was PBMCs. The CDR3 DNA follows: TGTGCCATCCGAGGACTAGCGGGAACAGATACGCAGTATTTT. It encodes CAIRGLAGTDTQYF. Full variable domain (missing parts from reference TRBV28 and TRBJ2-3): DVKVTQSSRYLVKRTGEKVFLECVQDMDHENMFWYRQDPGLGLRLIYFSYDVKMKEKGDIPEGYSVSREKKERFSLILESASTNQTSMYLCAIRGLAGTDTQYFGPGTRLTVL.